This TCR beta chain was sequenced in a study of cytomegalovirus exposure and HLA in healthy donors. Looking at the study overall: Of some 410 genotyped donors, more than 75% grouped in the Caucasian-associated ancestry cluster.

PCR employed 60 Vbeta and 13 Jbeta primers. Assay used: immunoSEQ multiplex PCR; TCRdb lists only in-frame clones, some missing. There are 110,000 to 150,000 clones in the sample; 72% occur only once, and roughly 2.1% lies in the top ten. This clone appeared a few times. The antigen is unknown. The CDR3 is 15 amino acids. The ends were cut back, 1 base at V and 14 bases at J, with 18 bases in the middle. Germline V gene sequence: CDR1 SEHNR, CDR2 FQNEAQ (reference sequence). Study-wide points: Sequencing likely generated an artifact that appeared as a cluster of highly shared sequence variants. Presence/absence analyses took donor sequencing depth as roughly uniform. Later work found most CMV-associated TCR beta chains apparently HLA-restricted.

The rearrangement uses TRBV7-9 and TRBJ1-6, with a tentative D call TRBD1 (5 bases). The sequencing input was PBMCs. This sequence originates from a man aged 35 to 55 in good health and CMV-seronegative. CDR3 amino acids: CASSLVGGGARSLHF. CDR3 nucleotides: TGTGCCAGCAGCTTAGTCGGAGGAGGGGCTCGATCCCTCCACTTT.